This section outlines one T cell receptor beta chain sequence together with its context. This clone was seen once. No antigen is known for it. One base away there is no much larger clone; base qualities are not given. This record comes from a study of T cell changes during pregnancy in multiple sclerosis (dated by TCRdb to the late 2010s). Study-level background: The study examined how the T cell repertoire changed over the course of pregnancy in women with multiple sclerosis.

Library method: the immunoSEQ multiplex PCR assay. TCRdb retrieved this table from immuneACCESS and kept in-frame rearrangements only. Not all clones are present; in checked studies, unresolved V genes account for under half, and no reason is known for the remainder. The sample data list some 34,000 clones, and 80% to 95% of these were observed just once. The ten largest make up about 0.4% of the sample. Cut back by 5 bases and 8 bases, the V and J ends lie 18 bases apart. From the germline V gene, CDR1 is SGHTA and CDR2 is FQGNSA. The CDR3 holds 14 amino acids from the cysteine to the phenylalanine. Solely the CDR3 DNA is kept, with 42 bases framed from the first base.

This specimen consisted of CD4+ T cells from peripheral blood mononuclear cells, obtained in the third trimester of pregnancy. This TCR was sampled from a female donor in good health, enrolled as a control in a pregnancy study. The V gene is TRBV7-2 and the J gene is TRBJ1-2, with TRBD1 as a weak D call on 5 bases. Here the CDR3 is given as CASSIKVSGAGYTF. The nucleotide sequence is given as TGTGCCAGCAGCATTAAAGTCTCTGGGGCGGGCTACACCTTC.